The 26 T cell receptor beta chains listed next were all sequenced from one sample in a study of cytotoxic CD8 clonotypes in ibrutinib-treated CLL. Data came from immunoSEQ multiplex PCR; TCRdb stores just in-frame clones and leaves some out. The sample shows about 140,000 clones, around 81% of them seen only once. Specimen: PBMCs, collected after 36 months of ibrutinib treatment. The source of these receptors is a human donor with chronic lymphocytic leukemia.

The rearrangement joins TRBV9 to TRBJ1-2, with D perhaps TRBD1 (5 bases). Trimming took 4 bases from V and 4 from J, leaving 17 bases between them. Germline assignment: CDR1 SGDLS and CDR2 YYNGEE. The CDR3 runs to 15 residues. As DNA, the CDR3 is TGTGCCAGCAGCCCAGAGGGGACGGGAATCTATGGCTACACCTTC. This sequence encodes CASSPEGTGIYGYTF.

The CDR3 bases are TGTGCCGCATCCGGGACCGAAGAGACCCAGTACTTC. Translated: CAASGTEETQYF. The V gene is TRBV10-3, the J gene TRBJ2-5, with D possibly being TRBD1 or TRBD2 (5 bases each). This CDR3 has 12 residues. Germline V gene data show CDR1 as ENHRY and CDR2 as SYGVKD. V was clipped by 11 bases and J by 3 bases, with 13 bases between them.

The chain has TRBV14 and TRBJ2-3; the D is unclear. Germline V gene lookup returns CDR1 SGHDN and CDR2 FVKESK. The CDR3 sequence is 13 residues long. Trimming removed 1 base from V and 7 bases from J, with 9 bases in between. Written as DNA, the CDR3 is TGTGCCAGCAGCCAAGCAAGGCGAAATACGCAGTATTTT. This translates into CASSQARRNTQYF.

This clone was picked up one time. V and J are TRBV6-5 and TRBJ2-7; weak D call: TRBD2 (5 bases). The V gene lost 0 bases and the J gene lost 0 bases, with 9 bases spanning the gap. This CDR3 has 15 amino acids. From germline, CDR1 is MNHEY and CDR2 SVGAGI. CDR3: CASSYSAESSYEQYF. Here the CDR3 DNA reads TGTGCCAGCAGTTACTCAGCGGAAAGCTCCTACGAGCAGTACTTC.

V usage is TRBV9 and J usage is TRBJ2-2; possibly TRBD2 for D (6 bases). CDR3 length: 13 residues. Germline V lookup: CDR1 SGDLS, CDR2 YYNGEE. V dropped 4 bases and J dropped 5 bases, with 9 bases sitting between them. In nucleotides, the CDR3 is TGTGCCAGCAGCCTTGCGGGGACCGGGGAGCTGTTTTTT. Its translation is CASSLAGTGELFF. The full variable domain, with the rest looked up from reference TRBV9 and TRBJ2-2, is DSGVTQTPKHLITATGQRVTLRCSPRSGDLSVYWYQQSLDQGLQFLIQYYNGEERAKGNILERFSAQQFPDLHSELNLSSLELGDSALYFCASSLAGTGELFFGEGSRLTVL.

Only one count was recorded for this clone. The gene calls are TRBV27 and TRBJ2-7, with TRBD1 matching over 7 bases. Germline CDR1 MNHEY, CDR2 SMNVEV (reference sequence). After removal of 5 bases from V and 2 bases from J, the junction contained 9 bases not matched to a gene. This CDR3 is built from 15 residues. The chain's CDR3 is CASSLKGTEPYEQYF. The DNA of the CDR3 is TGTGCCAGCAGTCTTAAGGGGACAGAGCCCTACGAGCAGTACTTC.

The sample holds a few counts of this clone. The chain carries TRBV19 and TRBJ2-7; no firm D call. V dropped 5 bases and J dropped 3 bases, with 5 bases sitting between them. The CDR3 is 11 residues long. Germline CDR1 and CDR2: LNHDA and SQIVND (reference sequence). The CDR3 here is CASSGYYEQYF. The CDR3 DNA reads as TGTGCCAGTAGTGGCTACTACGAGCAGTACTTC.

The genes are TRBV10-3 and TRBJ1-5; tentatively, D is TRBD1 (5 bases). CDR1 is ENHRY, CDR2 SYGVKD, per germline. V shed 11 bases and J shed 3 bases, with 17 bases lying between them. This CDR3 region has 14 residues. The CDR3: CAVAGGDHNQPQHF. In nucleotides, the CDR3 is TGTGCCGTGGCGGGGGGGGACCACAATCAGCCCCAGCATTTT.

The genes are TRBV7-2 and TRBJ2-1; D is possibly TRBD2 (5 bases). The V end was cut by 1 base, the J end by 8 bases, with 12 bases between. This CDR3 spans 14 amino acids. The V gene's germline CDR1 is SGHTA and CDR2 FQGNSA. The CDR3 is CASSLGGGSYEQFF. The CDR3 region has the DNA TGTGCCAGCAGCTTAGGAGGTGGGAGCTATGAGCAGTTCTTC.

The chain employs TRBV5-3 and TRBJ1-5; D not certain. TRBV5-3 is recorded as an ORF, its role being uncertain. The CDR3 covers 20 residues. Trimming took 0 bases from V and 0 from J, leaving 22 bases between them. The CDR3 is CARSLAGRENPNHSNQPQHF. The CDR3 DNA reads TGTGCCAGAAGCTTGGCTGGGCGGGAAAACCCCAACCATAGCAATCAGCCCCAGCATTTT.

The CDR3 sequence: CASSYKQGGNSPLHF. CDR3 DNA sequence: TGTGCCAGCAGTTACAAACAGGGCGGGAATTCACCCCTCCACTTT. The chain carries TRBV6-5 and TRBJ1-6; possibly TRBD1 for D (6 bases). V lost 2 bases and J 7 bases, leaving 12 bases between the germline ends. The germline CDR1 and CDR2 sequences are MNHEY and SVGAGI. CDR3 length: 15 amino acids.

Details on this clone: Other DNA sequences within the sample encode an identical CDR3. The V gene is TRBV27, the J gene TRBJ1-1; D remains ambiguous. The CDR3 is made up of 14 amino acids. In germline, CDR1 is MNHEY, CDR2 SMNVEV (reference sequence). V lost 2 bases to trimming and J lost 0 bases, with 7 bases between them. As DNA, the CDR3 is TGTGCCAGCAGTTTACGAGGATTGAACACTGAAGCTTTCTTT. It yields the protein CASSLRGLNTEAFF.

The V gene is TRBV18, the J gene TRBJ2-3; D gene ambiguous. Germline CDR1 is KGHSH and CDR2 is LQKENI. Trimming took off 3 bases at V and 2 bases at J, with 12 bases between the two ends. The CDR3 consists of 15 residues. The CDR3 spells CASSPGSLLTDTQYF. The CDR3, as DNA: TGTGCCAGCTCACCCGGGTCCCTACTCACAGATACGCAGTATTTT.

The chain employs TRBV12-5 and TRBJ2-2; D remains ambiguous. CDR1 is LGHNT, CDR2 FRNRAP, per germline. The length of the CDR3 is 13 residues. Between the trimmed V and J ends, which lost 0 bases and 6 bases, there was a span of 5 bases. CDR3 sequence (DNA): TGTGCTAGTGGTTTGGTATTACCCGGGGAGCTGTTTTTT. Its protein is CASGLVLPGELFF.

V is TRBV4-1 and J is TRBJ2-2; no firm D call. The ends were cut back, 1 base at V and 6 bases at J, with 9 bases in the middle. CDR3 length: 14 amino acids. Germline CDR1 is MGHRA and CDR2 is YSYEKL. Here the CDR3 DNA reads TGCGCCAGCAGCCAAGCCGGATTTTCCGGGGAGCTGTTTTTT. It encodes CASSQAGFSGELFF.

The chain employs TRBV10-3 and TRBJ1-1; D not certain. Trimming cost V 1 base and J 5 bases, with 8 bases left between them. The germline CDR1 and CDR2 sequences are ENHRY and SYGVKD. This CDR3 region has 13 residues. In nucleotides, the CDR3 is TGTGCCATCAGTGAGTGGTACCCGACTGAAGCTTTCTTT. Translation gives CAISEWYPTEAFF.

This chain's CDR3 is CASSFLAGTNEQYF. In nucleotides, the CDR3 is TGTGCCAGCAGCTTTCTAGCGGGGACTAACGAGCAGTACTTC. The chain couples TRBV5-4 to TRBJ2-7; 9 bases align to TRBD2. The J segment lost 5 bases and the V segment lost 2 bases, leaving 5 bases of the junction unmatched. The CDR3 contains 14 residues. Looked up from germline, CDR1 is SGHNT and CDR2 is YYREEE (reference sequence).

V is TRBV18 and J is TRBJ1-3; TRBD1 agrees at 9 bases. CDR1 KGHSH and CDR2 LQKENI come from the germline V gene. The CDR3 loop spans 14 amino acids. Trimming at V came to 3 bases and at J to 7 bases, leaving 4 bases not matched to a gene. CDR3: CASSPLGQGNTIYF. The CDR3, as DNA: TGTGCCAGCTCACCCCTTGGACAGGGGAACACCATATATTTT.

V gene TRBV5-1 combines with J gene TRBJ1-2; TRBD1 agrees at 9 bases. Trimming cost V 4 bases and J 7 bases; bases outside gene matches: 11. Germline V gives CDR1 SGHRS, CDR2 YFSETQ. This CDR3 has 15 residues. CDR3 bases: TGCGCCAGCAGCCCGGGACAGGGAGGGCTATCTGGCTACACCTTC. Amino acid sequence: CASSPGQGGLSGYTF.

V usage is TRBV19 and J usage is TRBJ2-5; D might be TRBD2 (5 bases). The CDR3 length is 12 residues. V was shortened by 8 bases and J by 5 bases, with 12 bases between the two germline ends. Germline loops: CDR1 LNHDA, CDR2 SQIVND (reference sequence). CDR3 amino acids: CASSRARETQYF. CDR3 bases: TGTGCCAGTTCGAGGGCGAGGGAGACCCAGTACTTC.

The rearrangement links TRBV27 to TRBJ2-2; 8 bases are a match to TRBD1. CDR1 and CDR2 (germline): MNHEY, SMNVEV (reference sequence). V lost 7 bases to trimming and J lost 6 bases; unmatched junction nucleotides: 16. The CDR3 is 17 residues long. The CDR3, as DNA: TGTGCCAGCACCCCCCACCCAGGACAGGGTCCCTCCGGGGAGCTGTTTTTT. Its translation: CASTPHPGQGPSGELFF.

The chain combines TRBV15 with TRBJ2-3; D tentatively reads TRBD1 or TRBD2 (5 bases each). Germline CDR1 is LNHNV and CDR2 is YYDKDF (reference sequence). The CDR3 runs to 16 residues. V lost 1 base and J 0 bases, leaving 11 bases between the germline ends. The CDR3 nucleotides read TGTGCCACCAGCAGAGCCGGGGCCGCTAGCACAGATACGCAGTATTTT. Translated, it gives CATSRAGAASTDTQYF.

This clone has only one observation. Other DNA sequences from this sample encode an identical CDR3 as well. The rearrangement uses TRBV6-6 and TRBJ1-1, with D perhaps matching TRBD1 (6 bases). Trimming cost V 0 bases and J 2 bases, with 10 bases left between them. This CDR3 comprises 15 residues. The germline CDR1 and CDR2 sequences are MNHNY and SVGAGI (reference sequence). CDR3 coding DNA: TGTGCCAGCAGTTACTCATGGGGGCGAAACACTGAAGCTTTCTTT. Translating it yields CASSYSWGRNTEAFF.

This clone was seen a handful of times. The V gene is TRBV18, the J gene TRBJ1-4; D possibly corresponds to TRBD1 (6 bases). The germline gives CDR1 KGHSH, CDR2 LQKENI. V dropped 3 bases and J dropped 0 bases, with 14 bases sitting between them. The CDR3 runs to 17 residues. The CDR3 protein is CASSPRGGRTTNEKLFF. Here the CDR3 DNA reads TGTGCCAGCTCACCCCGAGGGGGGCGAACAACTAATGAAAAACTGTTTTTT.

CDR3 in DNA: TGTGCCAGCAGTGTTCCGATTAATTCACCCCTCCACTTT. It is translated as CASSVPINSPLHF. V gene TRBV6-1 combines with J gene TRBJ1-6; no clear D gene. Deletions cut 4 bases from V and 6 bases from J, with 7 bases between. The CDR3 covers 13 residues. Germline V gene lookup returns CDR1 MNHNS and CDR2 SASEGT.

This clone was picked up a small number of times. The chain recombines TRBV19 with TRBJ2-2; D may be TRBD2 (6 bases). Germline V gene data show CDR1 as LNHDA and CDR2 as SQIVND (reference sequence). CDR3 size: 14 residues. V was pared by 3 bases and J by 6 bases, with 11 bases between. DNA of the CDR3: TGTGCCAGTAGTATTTGGGGGGAACCCGGGGAGCTGTTTTTT. It is translated as CASSIWGEPGELFF.